What follows is one T cell receptor (beta chain) and its context. The data derive from a study of molecular identifiers for immune sequencing clone quantification. Trimming left V 2 bases short and J 2 bases short, with 3 bases between. CDR1 is MNHNY and CDR2 is SVGAGI in the germline V gene (reference sequence). The CDR3 loop spans 12 amino acids. A single record per CDR3 protein comes from TCRdb applying MiXCR to the PCR reads. The sample carries just under 650,000 distinct CDR3 sequences, 15% to 20% recorded once. The chain recombines TRBV6-6 with TRBJ1-2; D is undetermined. The TCR was taken from a human donor in good health. Some libraries in this study had Jurkat cell RNA spiked in. Sequencing input: naive CD8+ T cells from blood, with Jurkat cell RNA spiked in. The subset here: FACS-sorted CD8+CD4-CCR7+CD45RA+ naive T cells. This CDR3 reads CASSYVNYGYTF. The CDR3 DNA sequence: TGTGCCAGCAGTTACGTCAACTATGGCTACACCTTC.